This note documents a single T cell receptor beta chain sequence. As to time point: patch test 2, 6 weeks after DPC sensitization. Described treatment: therapeutic diphenylcyclopropenone sensitization with weekly scalp DPC. Total RNA was isolated from whole blood that had not been fractionated. TCRdb processed the RACE reads anew with MiXCR; each CDR3 protein has one entry. The sample records tens of thousands of distinct CDR3 sequences, about 9.6% being singletons. Per germline, CDR1 SNHLY and CDR2 FYNNEI. Deletions cut 7 bases from V and 1 base from J, with 12 bases between. The CDR3 is made up of 14 amino acids. The data derive from a study of human T cells and chemical hapten exposure.

Source: whole blood, taken in connection with sensitization to the hapten diphenylcyclopropenone (DPC). The rearrangement links TRBV2 to TRBJ2-3; D gene ambiguous. This receptor was identified in a woman aged 25-40 years with alopecia areata. Some clones in this sample may be carry-over from other donors' samples. The chain's CDR3 is CASNTPLGTDTQYF. The CDR3, as DNA: TGTGCCAGCAACACTCCCCTCGGCACAGATACGCAGTATTTT.